This TCR beta chain originates from a study of identical twins. This clonotype was observed at least ten times. This CDR3 region has 15 residues. CDR1 and CDR2 from the germline V gene are SGHVS and FQNEAQ. Trimming stripped 1 base from V and 2 bases from J, with 11 bases between. Through template switching, a universal primer site was introduced, and the cDNA contained unique molecular identifiers. TCRdb analysed the 5' RACE reads with MiXCR anew, one entry per CDR3 protein. The sample records fewer than 250,000 distinct CDR3 sequences, 7.5% being singletons. These data also formed part of another study, on yellow fever vaccine responses in identical twins.

This chain connects TRBV7-8 to TRBJ2-5; D unresolved. This receptor was taken from a woman aged 18-35 years in good health. Sequenced: CD8+ T cells sorted from blood. CDR3: CASSLERTLQETQYF. The CDR3 DNA is TGTGCCAGCAGCTTAGAGAGAACTCTACAAGAGACCCAGTACTTC.